This TCR beta chain was recorded in a study of T cells in Graves' hyperthyroidism and ophthalmopathy. In germline, CDR1 is SNHLY, CDR2 FYNNEI. This CDR3 contains 12 residues. Trimming removed 4 bases at V and 7 bases at J, with 10 bases between. Hyperthyroidism of Graves' type that showed no ophthalmopathy progression within 18 months was stable. Authors of the study amplified TCR beta CDR3 regions from RNA transcripts. HTBI primers were the set used in a first-round RT-PCR of the TCR CDR3. TCRdb used MiXCR to reprocess the multiplex PCR reads, holding one entry per CDR3 protein. This table has about 680,000 distinct CDR3 sequences, around a third appearing once. This clonotype has a count of ten or more.

The chain carries TRBV2 and TRBJ1-1, with D hard to call. The receptor comes from a woman aged 40 to 50 with Graves' hyperthyroidism. Sequenced input: blood. This CDR3 is CASSVYTDEAFF. The CDR3 DNA reads as TGTGCCAGCAGTGTTTATACAGATGAAGCTTTCTTT.